Below, 15 T cell receptor beta chains from the same sample are listed, as sequenced in a study of memory CD4+ T cells and cytomegalovirus serostatus. The sort gate was single viable CD3+CD4+CD8-CD45RO+ cells for memory CD4+ T cells. TCRdb's copy holds only in-frame clones and misses some; the assay was immunoSEQ multiplex PCR. The sample consists of around 60,000 clones, roughly 80% of them appearing once. Material for sequencing was memory CD4+ T cells from blood. The receptors come from an adult in good health and CMV-seronegative.

The chain uses TRBV6-6 and TRBJ2-1; weak D call: TRBD2 (6 bases). The CDR3 totals 15 residues. Germline V CDR1 and CDR2: MNHNY, SVGAGI (reference sequence). V gave up 7 bases and J gave up 2 bases, with 15 bases separating them. Here the CDR3 DNA reads TGTGCCAGCAAGGACGGGAGCAGACCCTACAATGAGCAGTTCTTC. It codes for CASKDGSRPYNEQFF.

This chain connects TRBV5-1 to TRBJ2-7; 9 positions agree with TRBD1. CDR1 and CDR2 from the germline V gene are SGHRS and YFSETQ. With 6 bases clipped from V and 2 bases from J, the junction kept 6 bases outside the gene matches. The CDR3 consists of 14 residues. The CDR3 DNA is TGCGCCAGCACGTCTGGACAGGGGACCTACGAGCAGTACTTC. Its translation is CASTSGQGTYEQYF.

This chain uses TRBV18 with TRBJ1-2; 9 bases fit TRBD1. This CDR3 contains 16 residues. Trimming removed 0 bases from V and 7 bases from J; junction bases left unmatched: 9. CDR1 KGHSH and CDR2 LQKENI come from the germline V gene. Here the CDR3 DNA reads TGTGCCAGCTCACCACCGGGACAGGGAATCGCGGGTGGCTACACCTTC. Protein: CASSPPGQGIAGGYTF.

The J gene is TRBJ1-1, the V gene TRBV21-1; whether TRBD1, the table's D call, matches the DNA was not checked. TRBV21-1 is tagged as a pseudogene. The CDR3 covers 15 residues. The CDR3 DNA is TGTGCCAGGACTTATGACAGAGGTGACCCATTTGGGGCTTTCTTT. Its protein is CARTYDRGDPFGAFF.

This clone was seen more than once but under ten times. The chain employs TRBV6-1 and TRBJ2-7; D is uncertain. CDR3 length: 14 amino acids. Germline CDR1 reads MNHNS; CDR2 reads SASEGT. The V end lost 2 bases, the J end lost 2 bases, and 10 bases lay between the germline ends. The CDR3 region is CASSEPAVAYEQYF. CDR3 nucleotides: TGTGCCAGCAGTGAACCAGCTGTCGCCTACGAGCAGTACTTC.

The chain combines TRBV27 with TRBJ2-3; TRBD2 aligns across 8 bases. This CDR3 comprises 20 residues. Trimming took 4 bases from V and 0 from J; bases not matched to a gene: 18. Germline-derived CDR1 and CDR2 are MNHEY and SMNVEV (reference sequence). Here the CDR3 reads CASSSTPPRGGISSTDTQYF. CDR3 DNA: TGTGCCAGCAGTTCTACCCCACCACGGGGGGGGATATCTAGCACAGATACGCAGTATTTT.

This chain connects TRBV7-2 to TRBJ1-2, with D unresolved. CDR1 and CDR2 (germline): SGHTA, FQGNSA. CDR3 length: 13 amino acids. Trimming pared 5 bases from V and 6 bases from J, leaving 13 bases between. Written as DNA, the CDR3 is TGTGCCAGCAGCGAACTCGCCGCCAATGGCTACACCTTC. It translates to CASSELAANGYTF.

This chain connects TRBV5-1 to TRBJ1-4; D is perhaps TRBD1 (6 bases). V was pared by 4 bases and J by 6 bases, with 16 bases between. The CDR3 length is 15 residues. Germline CDR1 is SGHRS and CDR2 is YFSETQ. This chain's CDR3 is CASSPQTGQDEKLFF. DNA for the CDR3: TGCGCCAGCAGCCCCCAAACAGGGCAGGATGAAAAACTGTTTTTT.

This clone was picked up a small number of times. This chain joins TRBV6-1 and TRBJ2-1, with TRBD2 identical over 13 bases. Germline CDR1 and CDR2: MNHNS and SASEGT. The CDR3 consists of 15 residues. With V trimmed by 7 bases and J by 6 bases, 6 bases remained unmatched. The CDR3 loop reads CASTGLAGATNEQFF. The CDR3 coding sequence is TGTGCCAGCACCGGACTAGCGGGAGCAACCAATGAGCAGTTCTTC.

This clone has just a few counts. One end of the junction does not line up with germline, which may come from a read error. The chain has TRBV7-7 and TRBJ2-5; TRBD2 aligns across 13 bases. CDR3 length: 19 amino acids. Germline V gene data show CDR1 as SSHAT and CDR2 as FNYEAQ (reference sequence). The CDR3 coding sequence is TGTGCTAGCAGCTTAACCCCGGGACTAGCGGGAAGGCGGCAAGAGACCCAGTACTTC. Protein: CASSLTPGLAGRRQETQYF.

The rearrangement links TRBV5-4 to TRBJ2-6; D tentatively fits TRBD1 or TRBD2 (5 bases each). This CDR3 has 16 residues. CDR1 is SGHNT and CDR2 is YYREEE in the germline V gene (reference sequence). The V gene lost 4 bases and the J gene lost 0 bases, with 11 bases spanning the gap. The CDR3 spells CASSPGANSGANVLTF. For the CDR3, the DNA is TGTGCCAGCAGCCCCGGGGCGAACTCTGGGGCCAACGTCCTGACTTTC.

V usage is TRBV6-6 and J usage is TRBJ1-1; D call uncertain. The CDR3 extends over 16 amino acids. V was cut by 2 bases and J by 0 bases, with 13 bases left in between. Germline V lookup: CDR1 MNHNY, CDR2 SVGAGI (reference sequence). CDR3 sequence reads: CASSYLGRLLNTEAFF. CDR3 coding DNA: TGTGCCAGCAGTTACCTGGGGAGACTCCTGAACACTGAAGCTTTCTTT.

This rearrangement joins TRBV19 to TRBJ1-1; weak D call: TRBD1 (6 bases). CDR1 and CDR2 (germline): LNHDA, SQIVND (reference sequence). With 5 bases removed from V and 2 bases from J, the gap between germline ends came to 15 bases. The CDR3 length is 15 residues. The CDR3 bases are TGTGCCAGTAGTTCGCGACAGGCAACAAACACTGAAGCTTTCTTT. Encoded protein: CASSSRQATNTEAFF.

CDR3 DNA: TGTGCCAGCAGCGACAGCCAAGAGACCCAGTACTTC. Amino acids: CASSDSQETQYF. V and J are TRBV2 and TRBJ2-5; D may be TRBD1 (5 bases). The germline CDR1 and CDR2 sequences are SNHLY and FYNNEI. The ends were cut back, 6 bases at V and 1 base at J, with 6 bases in the middle. CDR3 length: 12 amino acids.

The chain uses TRBV5-1 and TRBJ2-7; D gene uncertain. V was shortened by 3 bases and J by 3 bases, with 10 bases between the two germline ends. Germline V gene sequence: CDR1 SGHRS, CDR2 YFSETQ. This CDR3 spans 13 amino acids. The CDR3 sequence: CASSSRMGYEQYF. DNA for the CDR3: TGCGCCAGCAGCTCCCGGATGGGCTACGAGCAGTACTTC.